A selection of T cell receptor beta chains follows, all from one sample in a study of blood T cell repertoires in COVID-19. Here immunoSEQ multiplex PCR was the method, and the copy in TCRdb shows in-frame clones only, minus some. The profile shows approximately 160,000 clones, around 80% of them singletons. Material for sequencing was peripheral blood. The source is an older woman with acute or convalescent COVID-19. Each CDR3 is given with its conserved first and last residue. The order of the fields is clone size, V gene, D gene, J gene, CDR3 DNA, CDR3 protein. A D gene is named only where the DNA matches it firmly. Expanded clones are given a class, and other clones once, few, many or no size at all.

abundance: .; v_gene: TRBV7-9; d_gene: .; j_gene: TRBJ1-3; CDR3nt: TGTGCCAGCAGCTCCTGGGGCGGAAGCTCTGGAAACACCATATATTTT; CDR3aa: CASSSWGGSSGNTIYF
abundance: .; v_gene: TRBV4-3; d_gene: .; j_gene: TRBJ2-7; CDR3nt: TGCGCCAGCAGCCAAGAGACAGAATACGAGCAGTACTTC; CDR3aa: CASSQETEYEQYF
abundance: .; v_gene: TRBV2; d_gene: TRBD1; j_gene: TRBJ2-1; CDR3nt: TGTGCCAGCAGTTCAGGGGGATCCTACAATGAGCAGTTCTTC; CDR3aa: CASSSGGSYNEQFF
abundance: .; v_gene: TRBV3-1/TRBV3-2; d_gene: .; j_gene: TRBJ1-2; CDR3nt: TGTGCCAGCAGCCAAGATACGCGGAGGAGGGTAGATGGCTACACCTTC; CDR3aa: CASSQDTRRRVDGYTF
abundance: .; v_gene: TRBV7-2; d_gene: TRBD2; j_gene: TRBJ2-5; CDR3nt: TGTGCCAGCAGTGCGGGGGGCCAAGAGACCCAGTACTTC; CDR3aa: CASSAGGQETQYF
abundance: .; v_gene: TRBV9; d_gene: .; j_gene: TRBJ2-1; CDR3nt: TGTGCCAGCAGCGTAGAGTCGCAGGGCAATGAGCAGTTCTTC; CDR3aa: CASSVESQGNEQFF
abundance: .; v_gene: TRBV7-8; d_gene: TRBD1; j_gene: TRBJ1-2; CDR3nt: TGTGCCAGCAGCTTGGACAGGGACTATGGCTACACCTTC; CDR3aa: CASSLDRDYGYTF
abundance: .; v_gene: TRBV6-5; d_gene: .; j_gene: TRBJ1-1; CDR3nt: TGTGCCAGCAGTTACTCTGGGACAACGAACACTGAAGCTTTCTTT; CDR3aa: CASSYSGTTNTEAFF
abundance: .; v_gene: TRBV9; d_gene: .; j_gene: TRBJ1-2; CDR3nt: TGTGCCAGCAGCTACAGGGACCTTAACTATGGCTACACCTTC; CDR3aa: CASSYRDLNYGYTF
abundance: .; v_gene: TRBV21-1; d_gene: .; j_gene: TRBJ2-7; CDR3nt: TGTGCCAGCAGCGCCCCCCGGGACAGGGGGTTATACGAGCAGTACTTC; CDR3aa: CASSAPRDRGLYEQYF
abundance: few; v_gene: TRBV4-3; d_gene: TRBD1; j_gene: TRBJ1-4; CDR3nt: TGCGCCAGCAGCCGGTTGGGACAGGGCGTGGAAAAACTGTTTTTT; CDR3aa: CASSRLGQGVEKLFF
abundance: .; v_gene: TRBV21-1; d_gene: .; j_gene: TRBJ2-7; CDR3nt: TGTGCCAGCAGCCCGGGCTACGAGCAGTACTTC; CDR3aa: CASSPGYEQYF
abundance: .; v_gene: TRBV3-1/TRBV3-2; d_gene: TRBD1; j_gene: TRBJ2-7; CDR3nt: TGTGCCAGCAGCCAAGGGCCAGGGGGAACCCACGAGCAGTACTTC; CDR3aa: CASSQGPGGTHEQYF
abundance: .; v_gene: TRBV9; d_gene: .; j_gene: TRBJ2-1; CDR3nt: TGTGCCAGCAGCACCTTGCCCGAGTCCTACAATGAGCAGTTCTTC; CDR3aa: CASSTLPESYNEQFF
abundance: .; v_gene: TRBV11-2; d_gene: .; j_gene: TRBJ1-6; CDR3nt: TGTGCCAGCAGCCTAGGGGGGGGAAGTTCACCCCTCCACTTT; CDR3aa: CASSLGGGSSPLHF
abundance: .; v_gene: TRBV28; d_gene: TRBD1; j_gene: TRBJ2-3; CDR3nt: TGTGCCAGCCGGGGGGCAGGGACAGGGTATAGGACAGATACGCAGTATTTT; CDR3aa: CASRGAGTGYRTDTQYF
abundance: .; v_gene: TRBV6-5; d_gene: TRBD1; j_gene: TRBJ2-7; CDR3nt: TGTGCCAGCAGTTACCGGCAGGGGGTGTCGGGGGAGCAGTACTTC; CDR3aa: CASSYRQGVSGEQYF
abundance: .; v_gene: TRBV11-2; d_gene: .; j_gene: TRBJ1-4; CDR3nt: TGTGCCAGCAGCTTTTTTTCCCGGGGGAGTAATGAAAAACTGTTTTTT; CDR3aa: CASSFFSRGSNEKLFF
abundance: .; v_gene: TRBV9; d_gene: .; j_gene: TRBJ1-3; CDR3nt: TGTGCCAGCAGCGCGAACAGGGAAAACACCATATATTTT; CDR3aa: CASSANRENTIYF
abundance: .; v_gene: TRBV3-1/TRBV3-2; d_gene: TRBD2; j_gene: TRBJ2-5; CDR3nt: TGTGCCAGCAGCCGCTCCGGCGGGAGCGGTAGAGAGACCCAGTACTTC; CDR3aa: CASSRSGGSGRETQYF
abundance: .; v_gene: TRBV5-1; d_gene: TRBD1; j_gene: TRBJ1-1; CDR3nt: TGCGCCAGCAGCTTTGCAGGGGGGTTAAACACTGAAGCTTTCTTT; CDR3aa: CASSFAGGLNTEAFF
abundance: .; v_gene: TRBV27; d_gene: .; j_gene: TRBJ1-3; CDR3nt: TGTGCCAGCAGTTTGACACCGAGCTCTGGAAACACCATATATTTT; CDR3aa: CASSLTPSSGNTIYF
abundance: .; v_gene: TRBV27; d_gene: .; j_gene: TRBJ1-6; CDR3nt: TGTGCCAGCAGGGGAGGAGGGGCGCTCGAAAATTCACCCCTCCACTTT; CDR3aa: CASRGGGALENSPLHF
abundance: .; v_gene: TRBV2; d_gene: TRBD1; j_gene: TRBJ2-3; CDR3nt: TGTGCCAGCGGGGGGACAGGTCGCACAGATACGCAGTATTTT; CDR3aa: CASGGTGRTDTQYF
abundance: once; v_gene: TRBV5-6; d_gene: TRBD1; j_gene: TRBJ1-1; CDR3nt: TGTGCCAGCAGCTTACAGGGGTTTGGCACTGAAGCTTTCTTT; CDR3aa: CASSLQGFGTEAFF
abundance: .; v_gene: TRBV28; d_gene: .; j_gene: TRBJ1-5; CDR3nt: TGTGCCAGCAGTTTCGGGACCAACAGGGTCAATCAGCCCCAGCATTTT; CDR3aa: CASSFGTNRVNQPQHF
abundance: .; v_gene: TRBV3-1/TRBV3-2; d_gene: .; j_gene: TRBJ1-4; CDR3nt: TGTGCCAGCAGCTTCGGGATGGGGGAAAAACTGTTTTTT; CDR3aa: CASSFGMGEKLFF
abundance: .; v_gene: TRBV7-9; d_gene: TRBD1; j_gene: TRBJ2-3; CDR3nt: TGTGCCAGCAGCTCAGGGACAGGTGCTAGCACAGATACGCAGTATTTT; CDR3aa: CASSSGTGASTDTQYF
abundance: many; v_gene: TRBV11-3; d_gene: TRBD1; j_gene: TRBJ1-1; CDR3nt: TGTGCCAGCAGCAACACCGACAGGGGTAATTCTGAAGCTTTCTTT; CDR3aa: CASSNTDRGNSEAFF
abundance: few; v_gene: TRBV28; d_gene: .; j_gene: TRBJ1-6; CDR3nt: TGTGCCAGCAGTTTAGGGCAACTCTATAATTCACCCCTCCACTTT; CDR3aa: CASSLGQLYNSPLHF
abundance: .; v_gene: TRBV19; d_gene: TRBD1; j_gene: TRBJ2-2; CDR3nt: TGTGCCAGTGGCCGGACAGGACAAACCGGGGAGCTGTTTTTT; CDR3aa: CASGRTGQTGELFF
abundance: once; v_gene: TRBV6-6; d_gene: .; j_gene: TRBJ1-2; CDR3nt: TGTGCCAGCAGACCTGACACCAACTATGGCTACACCTTC; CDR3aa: CASRPDTNYGYTF
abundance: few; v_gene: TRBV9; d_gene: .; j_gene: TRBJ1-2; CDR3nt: TGTGCCAGCAGTCGCCTAGCTAACTATGGCTACACCTTC; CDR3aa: CASSRLANYGYTF
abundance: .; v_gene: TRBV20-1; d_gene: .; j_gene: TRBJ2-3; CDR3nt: TGCAGCAGCCCCCGGGGAGATACGCAGTATTTT; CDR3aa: CSSPRGDTQYF
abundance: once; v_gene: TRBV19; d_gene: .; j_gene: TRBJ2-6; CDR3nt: TGTGCCAGTAGTCCAGGGACTGGGAGCTTAACCCTCTCTGGGGCCAACGTCCTGACTTTC; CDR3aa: CASSPGTGSLTLSGANVLTF
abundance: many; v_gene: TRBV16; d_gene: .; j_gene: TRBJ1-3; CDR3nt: TGTGCCAGCAGCCAATCAAAAGCATTCTCTGGAAACACCATATATTTT; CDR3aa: CASSQSKAFSGNTIYF
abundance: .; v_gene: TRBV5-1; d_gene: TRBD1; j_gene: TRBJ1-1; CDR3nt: TGCGCCAGCAGCTTGATTGGGACAGGGGGCAGCTACACTGAAGCTTTCTTT; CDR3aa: CASSLIGTGGSYTEAFF
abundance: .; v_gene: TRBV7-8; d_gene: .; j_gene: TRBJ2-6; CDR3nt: TGTGCCAGCAGTCCCAAAGACGGGGGCTCTGGGGCCAACGTCCTGACTTTC; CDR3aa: CASSPKDGGSGANVLTF